Listed below are T cell receptor beta chains from one sample, sequenced in a study of T cell repertoires in cytomegalovirus infection. From the reads, TCRdb called clonotypes with MiXCR, one entry per CDR3 protein. The sample holds some 400,000 distinct CDR3 sequences, roughly 31% seen once. Sequences were obtained from PBMCs. These receptors were taken from a human donor in good health (CMV status not recorded). Some clones in this sample may be carry-over from other donors' samples. The conserved cysteine and the conserved F or W are not part of the CDR3 here. The order of the fields is CDR3 protein, J gene, V gene.

cdr3_aa: ASSQAQPGGGGQNTEAF; j_call: TRBJ1-1; v_call: TRBV4-1
cdr3_aa: ASNYYKRGNQPQH; j_call: TRBJ1-5; v_call: TRBV28
cdr3_aa: ASSEDAGQGAYEQY; j_call: TRBJ2-7; v_call: TRBV6-2/TRBV6-3
cdr3_aa: AISGSWDEVYEQY; j_call: TRBJ2-7; v_call: TRBV10-3
cdr3_aa: ASTTAETGLWERTEAF; j_call: TRBJ1-1; v_call: TRBV7-9
cdr3_aa: ASSPDPGGGAWDTQY; j_call: TRBJ2-3; v_call: TRBV3-1
cdr3_aa: ASSLEQGGGENIQY; j_call: TRBJ2-4; v_call: TRBV5-1
cdr3_aa: SAREKEGLYLGEPQH; j_call: TRBJ1-5; v_call: TRBV20-1
cdr3_aa: ASSYPGQTGYT; j_call: TRBJ1-2; v_call: TRBV6-5
cdr3_aa: ASSFGLGQPQH; j_call: TRBJ1-5; v_call: TRBV12-3/TRBV12-4
cdr3_aa: ASSVDKSITQPQH; j_call: TRBJ1-5; v_call: TRBV19
cdr3_aa: ASSLGPEKLF; j_call: TRBJ1-4; v_call: TRBV5-6
cdr3_aa: ASARDRFYNEQF; j_call: TRBJ2-1; v_call: TRBV5-8
cdr3_aa: ASSSLRGPGANVLT; j_call: TRBJ2-6; v_call: TRBV11-2
cdr3_aa: ASSPELAKNIQY; j_call: TRBJ2-4; v_call: TRBV7-8
cdr3_aa: ASSLARHANGETQY; j_call: TRBJ2-5; v_call: TRBV7-6
cdr3_aa: ASAISNQPQH; j_call: TRBJ1-5; v_call: TRBV12-3/TRBV12-4
cdr3_aa: ASTKGIGAGELF; j_call: TRBJ2-2; v_call: TRBV5-1
cdr3_aa: ATSMSPGGYGYT; j_call: TRBJ1-2; v_call: TRBV15